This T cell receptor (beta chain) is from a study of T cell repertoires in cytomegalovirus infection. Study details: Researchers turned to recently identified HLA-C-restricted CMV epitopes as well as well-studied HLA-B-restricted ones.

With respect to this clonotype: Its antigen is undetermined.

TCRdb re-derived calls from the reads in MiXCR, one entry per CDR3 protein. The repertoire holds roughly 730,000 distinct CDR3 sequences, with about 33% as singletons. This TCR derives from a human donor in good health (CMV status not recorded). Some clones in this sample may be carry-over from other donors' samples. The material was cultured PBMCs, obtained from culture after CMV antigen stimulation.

The CDR3 DNA follows: TGCGCCAGCAGCCAACCCCACAGGGAAGAGACCCAGTACTTC. Protein product: CASSQPHREETQYF. This chain joins TRBV4-1 and TRBJ2-5; tentatively, D is TRBD1 (6 bases). Trimming took 2 bases from V and 3 from J, leaving 10 bases between them. This CDR3 has 14 residues. Germline CDR1 is MGHRA and CDR2 is YSYEKL.